This TCR beta chain was identified in a study of shared clonotypes between healthy human individuals. Notes on this clone: Antigen specificity is unknown.

A CD45RA-negative memory subset and a CD45RA+ naive subset were separated from the CD4+ cells. The length of the CDR3 is 15 residues. The V gene's germline CDR1 is SEHNR and CDR2 FQNEAQ (reference sequence). V lost 1 base, J lost 2 bases, and 8 bases lay in between. Findings of the study overall: Estimated richness was generally greater in naive than memory subsets. Generation probability values for non-shared clonotypes were lower than those for clonotypes shared by all four donors.

Profiled with immunoSEQ multiplex PCR; TCRdb holds only in-frame clones, not every one. The data contain around 1,000,000 clones, 60% to 85% of them singletons. The V and J genes are TRBV7-9 and TRBJ1-4; perhaps TRBD1 as D (5 bases). The receptor's source is a young man in good health. Some clones in this sample may be carry-over from other donors' samples. The specimen was memory CD4+ T cells from PBMCs. As to subset: CD45RA-negative fraction. The CDR3: CASSLGEGTNEKLFF. In DNA form, the CDR3 reads TGTGCCAGCAGCTTAGGGGAGGGGACTAATGAAAAACTGTTTTTT.